This TCR beta chain was captured in a study of T cells after posttransplantation cyclophosphamide. Sequencing used immunoSEQ multiplex PCR; TCRdb keeps in-frame clones, though not all of them. The repertoire holds about 4,500 clones, with approximately 73% as singletons. Regarding this clone: Its target is unknown. The junction differs from germline at one of its ends, possibly a read error.

Sampled 1 year posttransplant, controls received myeloablative marrow transplants, methotrexate and a calcineurin inhibitor. Study-wide points: Recipient CMV seropositivity and CMV reactivation strongly tracked TRB clonality. Later post-transplant blood repertoires were often dominated by donor CD8+ memory clones. Tissue-infiltrating T cells from skin or gut overlapped little with blood T cells.

The TCR was taken from a female patient aged 50-59 years who received an allogeneic stem cell transplant from an unrelated donor, was CMV-positive, and had acute and chronic GVHD. The T cells may partly be graft donor cells. The sample was PBMCs, taken roughly 330 days after allogeneic stem cell transplant with calcineurin inhibitor and methotrexate.

CDR3 residues: CASSLLLPSDEQYF. The CDR3 DNA follows: TGTGCCAGCAGCTTACTCCTTCCCTCCGACGAGCAGTACTTC. The gene calls are TRBV11-2 and TRBJ2-7; D ambiguous. Germline CDR1 reads SGHAT; CDR2 reads FQNNGV. The CDR3 contains 14 residues.